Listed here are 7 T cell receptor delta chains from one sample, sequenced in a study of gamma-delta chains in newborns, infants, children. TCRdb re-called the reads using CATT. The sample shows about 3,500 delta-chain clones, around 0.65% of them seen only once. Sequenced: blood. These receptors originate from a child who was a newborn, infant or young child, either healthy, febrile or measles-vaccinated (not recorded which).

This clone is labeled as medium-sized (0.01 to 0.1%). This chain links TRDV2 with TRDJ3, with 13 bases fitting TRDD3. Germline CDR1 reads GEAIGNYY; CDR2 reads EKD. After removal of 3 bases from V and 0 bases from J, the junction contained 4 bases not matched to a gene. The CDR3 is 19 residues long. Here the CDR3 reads CACDLLGDTGSWDTRQMFF. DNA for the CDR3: TGTGCCTGTGACCTACTGGGGGATACGGGCTCCTGGGACACCCGACAGATGTTTTTC.

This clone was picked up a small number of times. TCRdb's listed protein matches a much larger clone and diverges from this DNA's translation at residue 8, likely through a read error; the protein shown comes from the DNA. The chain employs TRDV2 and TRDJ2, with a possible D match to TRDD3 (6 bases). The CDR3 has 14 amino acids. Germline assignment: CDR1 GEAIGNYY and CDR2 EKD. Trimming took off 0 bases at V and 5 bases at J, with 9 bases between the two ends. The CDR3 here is CACDTWGCTAQLFF. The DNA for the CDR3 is TGTGCCTGTGACACCTGGGGATGCACAGCACAACTCTTCTTT.

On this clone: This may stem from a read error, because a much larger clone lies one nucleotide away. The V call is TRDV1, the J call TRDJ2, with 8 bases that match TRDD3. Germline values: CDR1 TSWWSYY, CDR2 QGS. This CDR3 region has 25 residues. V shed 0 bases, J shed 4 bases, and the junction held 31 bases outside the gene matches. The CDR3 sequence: CALGELLAFPRGGGSPYRATAQLFF. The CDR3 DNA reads TGTGCTCTTGGGGAACTTTTGGCCTTCCCACGGGGTGGGGGATCCCCTTATCGGGCGACAGCACAACTCTTCTTT.

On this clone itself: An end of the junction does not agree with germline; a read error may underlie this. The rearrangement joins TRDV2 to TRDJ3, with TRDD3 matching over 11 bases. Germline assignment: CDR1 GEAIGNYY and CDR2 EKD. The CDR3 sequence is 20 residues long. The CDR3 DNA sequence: TGTGCCTGTGACACCGGCTGGGGGATACAGGTTACCCGGGACACCCGACAGACGTTTTTC. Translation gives CACDTGWGIQVTRDTRQTFF.

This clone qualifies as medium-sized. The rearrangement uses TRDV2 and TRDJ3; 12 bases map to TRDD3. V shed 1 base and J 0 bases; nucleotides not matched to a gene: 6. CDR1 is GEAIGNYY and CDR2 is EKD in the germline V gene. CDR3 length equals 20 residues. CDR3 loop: CACDTNWGIHHSWDTRQMFF. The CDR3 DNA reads TGTGCCTGTGACACGAACTGGGGGATACACCACTCCTGGGACACCCGACAGATGTTTTTC.

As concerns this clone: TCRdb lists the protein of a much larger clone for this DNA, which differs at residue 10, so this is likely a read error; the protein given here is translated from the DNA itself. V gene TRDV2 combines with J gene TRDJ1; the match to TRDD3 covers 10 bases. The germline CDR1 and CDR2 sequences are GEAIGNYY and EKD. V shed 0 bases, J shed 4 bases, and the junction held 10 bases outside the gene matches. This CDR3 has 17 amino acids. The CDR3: CACDTVGGIRYGDKLIF. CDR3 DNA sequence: TGTGCCTGTGACACCGTCGGGGGGATACGTTACGGCGATAAACTCATCTTT.

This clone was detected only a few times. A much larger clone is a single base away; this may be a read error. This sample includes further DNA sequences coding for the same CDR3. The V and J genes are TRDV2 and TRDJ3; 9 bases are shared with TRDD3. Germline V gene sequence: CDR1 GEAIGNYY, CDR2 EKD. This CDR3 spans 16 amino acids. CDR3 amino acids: CACDWGSSWDTRQMFF. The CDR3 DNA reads TGTGCCTGCGACTGGGGGAGCTCCTGGGACACCCGGCAGATGTTTTTC.